This is a list of T cell receptor beta chains from one sample in a study of CD8 T cells in Susac syndrome. One entry per CDR3 protein, called by TCRdb with MiXCR from the immunoSEQ multiplex PCR reads. The sample shows more than 200,000 distinct CDR3 sequences, about 94% of them seen only once. The source material was CD4+ T cells from PBMCs. All receptors come from a human donor with multiple sclerosis. The CDR3 runs from the conserved cysteine through the conserved F or W. D genes are given only for firm matches.

j_call: TRBJ2-1
v_call: TRBV29-1
d_call: TRBD2
cdr3_aa: CSVGAGTSGTGQFF
cdr3_nt: TGCAGCGTTGGCGCTGGGACTAGCGGGACGGGGCAGTTCTTC

j_call: TRBJ2-7
v_call: TRBV5-1
d_call: TRBD1
cdr3_aa: CASSLGQAVVYEQYF
cdr3_nt: TGCGCCAGCAGCTTAGGACAGGCCGTAGTCTACGAGCAGTACTTC

j_call: TRBJ2-2
v_call: TRBV18
d_call: -
cdr3_aa: CASSPLKGTGELFF
cdr3_nt: TGTGCCAGCTCACCACTGAAGGGTACCGGGGAGCTGTTTTTT

j_call: TRBJ1-6
v_call: TRBV30
d_call: -
cdr3_aa: CAWSVTGALNSPLHF
cdr3_nt: TGTGCCTGGAGTGTAACCGGGGCCCTTAATTCACCCCTCCACTTT

j_call: TRBJ2-2
v_call: TRBV24-1
d_call: -
cdr3_aa: CATSEGGTGGELFF
cdr3_nt: TGTGCCACCAGTGAGGGGGGAACTGGCGGGGAGCTGTTTTTT

j_call: TRBJ1-2
v_call: TRBV5-1
d_call: -
cdr3_aa: CASSQNLRDTAYGYTF
cdr3_nt: TGCGCCAGCAGCCAAAACCTCCGGGACACGGCCTATGGCTACACCTTC

j_call: TRBJ1-2
v_call: TRBV20-1
d_call: -
cdr3_aa: CSATTGVGYTF
cdr3_nt: TGCAGTGCTACCACGGGGGTCGGCTACACCTTC

j_call: TRBJ1-1
v_call: TRBV20-1
d_call: -
cdr3_aa: CSARASPSILNTEAFF
cdr3_nt: TGCAGTGCTAGAGCCTCCCCCTCGATACTGAACACTGAAGCTTTCTTT

j_call: TRBJ1-1
v_call: TRBV3-1
d_call: -
cdr3_aa: CASSQDSGRPTEAFF
cdr3_nt: TGTGCCAGCAGCCAAGATTCGGGCCGCCCCACTGAAGCTTTCTTT

j_call: TRBJ2-3
v_call: TRBV24-1
d_call: TRBD2
cdr3_aa: CATSDDTRGLAGGDDTQYF
cdr3_nt: TGTGCCACCAGTGATGACACCCGAGGACTAGCGGGGGGCGACGATACGCAGTATTTT

j_call: TRBJ2-1
v_call: TRBV14
d_call: -
cdr3_aa: CASRRDSHNEQFF
cdr3_nt: TGTGCCAGCAGGCGGGACTCCCACAATGAGCAGTTCTTC

j_call: TRBJ2-2
v_call: TRBV5-4
d_call: TRBD1
cdr3_aa: CASSSPRQGVTGELFF
cdr3_nt: TGTGCCAGCAGCTCCCCTCGACAGGGGGTTACCGGGGAGCTGTTTTTT